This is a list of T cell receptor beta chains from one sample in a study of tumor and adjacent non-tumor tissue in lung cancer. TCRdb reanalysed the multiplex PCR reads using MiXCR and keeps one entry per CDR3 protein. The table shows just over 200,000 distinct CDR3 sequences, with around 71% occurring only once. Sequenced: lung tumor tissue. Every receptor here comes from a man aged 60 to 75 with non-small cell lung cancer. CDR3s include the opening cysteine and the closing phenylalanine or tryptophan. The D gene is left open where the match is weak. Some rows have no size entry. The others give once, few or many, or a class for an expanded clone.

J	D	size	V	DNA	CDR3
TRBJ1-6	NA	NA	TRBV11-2	TGTGCCAGCATCTCCGATATCGTGACCTGGAATTCACCCCTCCACTTT	CASISDIVTWNSPLHF
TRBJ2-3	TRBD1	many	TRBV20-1	TGCAGTGCTATAAGTCAGGGGGCTGGGACAGATACGCAGTATTTT	CSAISQGAGTDTQYF
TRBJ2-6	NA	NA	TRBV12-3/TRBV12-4	TGTGCCAGCATCCCCCCCGGGGGGGCCAACGTCCTGACTTTC	CASIPPGGANVLTF
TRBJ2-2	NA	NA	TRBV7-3	TGTGCCAGCAGCTTAAAGGTCCTGGGCACCGGGGAGCTGTTTTTT	CASSLKVLGTGELFF
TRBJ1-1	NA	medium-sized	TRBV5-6	TGTGCCAGCAGCTGGTACACTGAAGCTTTCTTT	CASSWYTEAFF
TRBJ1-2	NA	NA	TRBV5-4	TGTGCCAGCAGCTTCGGGACATTTAATGGCTACACCTTC	CASSFGTFNGYTF
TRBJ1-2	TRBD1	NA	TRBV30	TGTGCCTGGAGTCAAGGACAGGTCTATGGCTACACCTTC	CAWSQGQVYGYTF
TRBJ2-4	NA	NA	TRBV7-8	TGTGCCAGCAGCTTAGAAGAGGGGGAGGTTAAAAACATTCAGTACTTC	CASSLEEGEVKNIQYF
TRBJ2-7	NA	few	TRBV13	TGTGCCAGCAGCTTAGGGGGGCAGGGTACGCAGCAGTACTTC	CASSLGGQGTQQYF
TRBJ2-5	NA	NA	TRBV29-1	TGCAGCGTTGCCCTACTGACAGTTGCGTGGACCCAATACTTC	CSVALLTVAWTQYF
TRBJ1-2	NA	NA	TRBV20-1	TGCAGTGCTAGACCACGGGGCAACTATGGCTATACCTTC	CSARPRGNYGYTF
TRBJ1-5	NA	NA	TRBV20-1	TGCAGCGCTACGAGGGGCCCCGGCAATCAGCCCCAGCATTTT	CSATRGPGNQPQHF